This TCR beta chain was obtained from a study of T cell responses to AZD1222 COVID-19 vaccine. General study findings and limits: Nearly half of spike-specific TCRs reportedly target unmutated variant regions. Repertoires were obtained solely post-peak T cell response.

In the case of this clone: What it binds is unknown.

The table came from immunoSEQ multiplex PCR; TCRdb's copy has only in-frame clones and leaves some out. This sample has over 130,000 clones, with almost 90% found just once. Trimming removed 0 bases at V and 9 bases at J, with 12 bases between. This CDR3 is 14 amino acids long. Germline V gene sequence: CDR1 LGHNA, CDR2 YNFKEQ. The chain combines TRBV4-2 with TRBJ1-5; D unclear. The sample was peripheral blood, taken on day 0 of AZD1222 vaccination. This clonotype was sampled from an adult in good health. CDR3 protein: CASSQDRAYRPQHF. CDR3 DNA sequence: TGTGCCAGCAGCCAAGATCGGGCATATCGGCCCCAGCATTTT.